This record concerns one T cell receptor beta chain sequence. What it binds is not known. V shed 5 bases, J shed 7 bases, and the junction held 7 bases outside the gene matches. This CDR3 region has 14 residues. Germline lookup yields CDR1 MDHEN and CDR2 SYDVKM. RNA was isolated and reverse transcribed to cDNA, the sequencing template. TCRdb's table, derived via immunoSEQ multiplex PCR, lists solely in-frame clones and lacks some. Seen here are fewer than 250,000 clones, about 60% observed once, and the top ten hold around 0.69%. Treatment here: oral pan-JAK inhibitor, 5-10 mg twice daily. This sample is drawn from a study of CD8+ T cells in alopecia areata. Study-wide findings and caveats: Scalp lesions, especially in alopecia totalis/universalis, had higher clonality than normal scalp.

The sequencing used CD4+ T cells sorted from blood, collected at week 4, from a patient treated with tofacitinib. The chain joins TRBV28 to TRBJ1-2; 10 positions match TRBD1. The TCR comes from a human donor with alopecia areata. CDR3 sequence (DNA): TGTGCCAGCAGTCACCGGGACAGGGGAATTGGCTACACCTTC. It encodes CASSHRDRGIGYTF.